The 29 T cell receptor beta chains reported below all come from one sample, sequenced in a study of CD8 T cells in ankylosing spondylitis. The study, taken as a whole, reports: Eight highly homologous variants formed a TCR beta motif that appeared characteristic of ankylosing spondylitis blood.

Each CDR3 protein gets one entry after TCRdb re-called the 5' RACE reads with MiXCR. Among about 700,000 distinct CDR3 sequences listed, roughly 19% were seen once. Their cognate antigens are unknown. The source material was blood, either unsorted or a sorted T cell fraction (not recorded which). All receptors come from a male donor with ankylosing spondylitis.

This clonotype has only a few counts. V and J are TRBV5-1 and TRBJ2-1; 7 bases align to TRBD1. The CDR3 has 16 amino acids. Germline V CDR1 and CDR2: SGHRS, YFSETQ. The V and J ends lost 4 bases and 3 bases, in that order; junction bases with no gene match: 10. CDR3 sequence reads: CASSRGTEHFYNEQFF. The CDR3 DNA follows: TGCGCCAGCAGCAGAGGGACAGAGCATTTCTACAATGAGCAGTTCTTC.

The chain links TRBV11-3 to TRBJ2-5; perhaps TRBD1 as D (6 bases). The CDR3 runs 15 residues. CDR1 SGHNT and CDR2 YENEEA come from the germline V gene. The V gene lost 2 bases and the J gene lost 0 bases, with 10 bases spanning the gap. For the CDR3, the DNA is TGTGCCAGCAGCTTAAAGGACAGATACCAAGAGACCCAGTACTTC. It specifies CASSLKDRYQETQYF.

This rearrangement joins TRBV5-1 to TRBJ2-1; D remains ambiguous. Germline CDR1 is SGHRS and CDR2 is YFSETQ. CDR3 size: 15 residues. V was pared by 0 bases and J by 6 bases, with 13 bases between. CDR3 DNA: TGCGCCAGCAGCTTGGGTCAGGCTGGAAGCAATGAGCAGTTCTTC. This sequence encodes CASSLGQAGSNEQFF.

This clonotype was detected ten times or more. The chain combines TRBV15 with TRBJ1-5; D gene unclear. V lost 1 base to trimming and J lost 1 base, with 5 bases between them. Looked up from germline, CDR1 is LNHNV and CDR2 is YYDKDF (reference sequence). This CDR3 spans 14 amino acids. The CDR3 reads CATSRARSNQPQHF. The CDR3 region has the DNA TGTGCCACCAGCAGAGCACGGAGCAATCAGCCCCAGCATTTT.

CDR3 in DNA: TGCAGTGCTGCTCCTGGGGGAGCGGGGGGCCCGGAGCAGTTCTTC. Its translation: CSAAPGGAGGPEQFF. The V and J genes are TRBV20-1 and TRBJ2-1; 9 bases line up with TRBD2. V was clipped by 5 bases and J by 10 bases; unmatched bases: 15. The germline V gene has CDR1 DFQATT and CDR2 SNEGSKA (reference sequence). This CDR3 is built from 15 residues.

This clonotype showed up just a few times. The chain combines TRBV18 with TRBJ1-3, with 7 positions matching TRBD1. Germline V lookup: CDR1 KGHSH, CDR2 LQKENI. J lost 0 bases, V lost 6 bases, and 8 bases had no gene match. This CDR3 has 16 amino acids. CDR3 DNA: TGTGCCAGCTCCCTTGACAGGGCGATCTCTGGAAACACCATATATTTT. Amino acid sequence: CASSLDRAISGNTIYF. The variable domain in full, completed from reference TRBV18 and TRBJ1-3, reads NAGVMQNPRHLVRRRGQEARLRCSPMKGHSHVYWYRQLPEEGLKFMVYLQKENIIDESGMPKERFSAEFPKEGPSILRIQQVVRGDSAAYFCASSLDRAISGNTIYFGEGSWLTVV.

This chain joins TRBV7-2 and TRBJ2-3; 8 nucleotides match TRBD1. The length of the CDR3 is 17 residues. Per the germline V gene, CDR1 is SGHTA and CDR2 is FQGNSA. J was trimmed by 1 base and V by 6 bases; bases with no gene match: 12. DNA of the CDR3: TGTGCCAGCAGACGAGGACAGGGTGCCCTACGCACAGATACGCAGTATTTT. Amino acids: CASRRGQGALRTDTQYF.

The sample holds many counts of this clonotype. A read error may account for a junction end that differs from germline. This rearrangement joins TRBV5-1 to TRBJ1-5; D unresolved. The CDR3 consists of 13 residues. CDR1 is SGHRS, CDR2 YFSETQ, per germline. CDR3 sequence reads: CASSLAPDQPQHF. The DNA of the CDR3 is TGTGCCAGCAGCTTAGCCCCGGATCAGCCCCAGCATTTT. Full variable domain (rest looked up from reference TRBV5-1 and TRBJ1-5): KAGVTQTPRYLIKTRGQQVTLSCSPISGHRSVSWYQQTPGQGLQFLFEYFSETQRNKGNFPGRFSGRQFSNSRSEMNVSTLELGDSALYLCASSLAPDQPQHFGDGTRLSIL.

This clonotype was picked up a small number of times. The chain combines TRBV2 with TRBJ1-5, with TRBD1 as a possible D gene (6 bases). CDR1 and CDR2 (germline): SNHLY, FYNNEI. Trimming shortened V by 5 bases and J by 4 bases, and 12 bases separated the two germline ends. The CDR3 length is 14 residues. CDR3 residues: CASSWTATNQPQHF. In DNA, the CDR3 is TGTGCCAGCAGTTGGACAGCCACAAATCAGCCCCAGCATTTT. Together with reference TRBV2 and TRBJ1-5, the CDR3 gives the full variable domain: EPEVTQTPSHQVTQMGQEVILRCVPISNHLYFYWYRQILGQKVEFLVSFYNNEISEKSEIFDDQFSVERPDGSNFTLKIRSTKLEDSAMYFCASSWTATNQPQHFGDGTRLSIL.

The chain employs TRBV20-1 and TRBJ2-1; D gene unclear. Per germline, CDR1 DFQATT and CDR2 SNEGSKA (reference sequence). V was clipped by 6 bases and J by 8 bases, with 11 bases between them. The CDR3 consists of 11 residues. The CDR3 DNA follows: TGCAGTGCCACGGGCCTCGATGAGCAGTTCTTC. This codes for CSATGLDEQFF.

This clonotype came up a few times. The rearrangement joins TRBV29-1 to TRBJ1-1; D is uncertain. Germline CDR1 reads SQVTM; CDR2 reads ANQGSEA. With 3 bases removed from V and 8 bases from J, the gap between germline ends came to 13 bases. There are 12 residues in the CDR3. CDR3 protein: CSVDYLGREAFF. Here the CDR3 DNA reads TGCAGCGTTGATTATCTAGGGAGGGAAGCTTTCTTT.

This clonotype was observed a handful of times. CDR3 nucleotide sequence: TGCGCCAGCAGCCAAGTTGGGGGGCCAGATACGCAGTATTTT. Its translation is CASSQVGGPDTQYF. This chain links TRBV4-1 with TRBJ2-3; TRBD1 or TRBD2 may be the D gene (6 bases each). V was clipped by 1 base and J by 4 bases, with 9 bases between them. The CDR3 is 14 residues long. Germline assignment: CDR1 MGHRA and CDR2 YSYEKL.

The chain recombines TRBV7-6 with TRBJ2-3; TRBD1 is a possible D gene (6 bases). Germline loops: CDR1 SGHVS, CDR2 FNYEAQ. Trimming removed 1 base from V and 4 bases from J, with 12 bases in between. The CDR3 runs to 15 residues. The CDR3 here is CASSLVGAFADTQYF. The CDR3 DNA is TGTGCCAGCAGCTTAGTGGGGGCATTCGCAGATACGCAGTATTTT.

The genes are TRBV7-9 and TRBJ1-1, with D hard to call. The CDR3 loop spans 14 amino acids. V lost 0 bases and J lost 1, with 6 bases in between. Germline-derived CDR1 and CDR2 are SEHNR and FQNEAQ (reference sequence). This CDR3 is CASSLAVPNTEAFF. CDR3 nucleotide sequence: TGTGCCAGCAGCTTAGCAGTTCCGAACACTGAAGCTTTCTTT. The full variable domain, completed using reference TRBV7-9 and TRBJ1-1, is DTGVSQNPRHKITKRGQNVTFRCDPISEHNRLYWYRQTLGQGPEFLTYFQNEAQLEKSRLLSDRFSAERPKGSFSTLEIQRTEQGDSAMYLCASSLAVPNTEAFFGQGTRLTVV.

CDR3 in DNA: TGCGCCAGCAGCCAGGGGGGCGTTGGCGAGCAGTACTTC. Translating it yields CASSQGGVGEQYF. This chain joins TRBV4-1 and TRBJ2-7, with D possibly being TRBD1 or TRBD2 (6 bases each). Germline V gene lookup returns CDR1 MGHRA and CDR2 YSYEKL. This CDR3 spans 13 amino acids. Trimming removed 3 bases at V and 6 bases at J, with 12 bases between.

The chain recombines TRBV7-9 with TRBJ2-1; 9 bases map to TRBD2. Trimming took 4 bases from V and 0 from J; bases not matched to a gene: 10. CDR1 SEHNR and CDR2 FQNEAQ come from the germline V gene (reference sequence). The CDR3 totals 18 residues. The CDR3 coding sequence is TGTGCCAGCAGCTATAGGACTAGCGCCGAGAACTCCTACAATGAGCAGTTCTTC. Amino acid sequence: CASSYRTSAENSYNEQFF.

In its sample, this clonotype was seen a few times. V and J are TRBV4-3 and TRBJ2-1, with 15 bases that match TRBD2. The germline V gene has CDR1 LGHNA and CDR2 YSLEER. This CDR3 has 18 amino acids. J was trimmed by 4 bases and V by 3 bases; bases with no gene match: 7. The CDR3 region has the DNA TGCGCCAGCAGCCAGGCCGGGACTAGCGGGAGGAAGTACAATGAGCAGTTCTTC. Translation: CASSQAGTSGRKYNEQFF.

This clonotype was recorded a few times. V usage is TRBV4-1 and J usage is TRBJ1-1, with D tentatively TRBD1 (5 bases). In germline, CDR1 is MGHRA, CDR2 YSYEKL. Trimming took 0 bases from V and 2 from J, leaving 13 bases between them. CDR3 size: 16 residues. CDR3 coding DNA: TGCGCCAGCAGCCAAGATTGGGGAGGGGCCAACACTGAAGCTTTCTTT. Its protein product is CASSQDWGGANTEAFF.

For the CDR3, the DNA is TGTGCCAGCAGACTAGCGACTAACACCGGGGAGCTGTTTTTT. Protein sequence: CASRLATNTGELFF. The rearrangement joins TRBV27 to TRBJ2-2; TRBD2 aligns across 7 bases. V shed 6 bases and J 2 bases; nucleotides not matched to a gene: 3. The CDR3 spans 14 residues. The germline gives CDR1 MNHEY, CDR2 SMNVEV (reference sequence).

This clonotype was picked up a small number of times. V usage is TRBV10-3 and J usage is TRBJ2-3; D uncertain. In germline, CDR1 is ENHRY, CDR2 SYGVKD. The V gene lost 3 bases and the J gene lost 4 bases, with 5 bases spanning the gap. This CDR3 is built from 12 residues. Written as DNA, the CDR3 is TGTGCCATCAGTGACCCTGCAGATACGCAGTATTTT. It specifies CAISDPADTQYF.

CDR3 nucleotides: TGTGCCAGCAATAACGAGGGACCGAGTGAAGCTTTCTTT. This codes for CASNNEGPSEAFF. The chain has TRBV12-3 or TRBV12-4 and TRBJ1-1, with a tentative D call TRBD1 (5 bases). The CDR3 length is 13 residues. Trimming stripped 7 bases from V and 7 bases from J, with 16 bases between.

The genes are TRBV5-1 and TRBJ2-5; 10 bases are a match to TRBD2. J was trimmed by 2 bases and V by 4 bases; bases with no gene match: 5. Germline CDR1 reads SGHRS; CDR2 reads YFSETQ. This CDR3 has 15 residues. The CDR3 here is CASSAQLAGQETQYF. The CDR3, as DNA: TGCGCCAGCAGCGCCCAACTAGCGGGACAAGAGACCCAGTACTTC.

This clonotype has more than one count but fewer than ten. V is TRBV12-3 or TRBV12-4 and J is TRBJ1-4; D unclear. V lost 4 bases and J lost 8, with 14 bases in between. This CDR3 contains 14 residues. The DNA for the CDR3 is TGTGCCAGCAGTTCTCCTGGGATGAAAGAAAAACTGTTTTTT. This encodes CASSSPGMKEKLFF.

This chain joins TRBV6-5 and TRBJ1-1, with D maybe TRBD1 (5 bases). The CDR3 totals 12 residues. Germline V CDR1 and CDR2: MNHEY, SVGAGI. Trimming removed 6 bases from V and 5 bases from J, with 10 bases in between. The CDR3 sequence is CASRRGVTEAFF. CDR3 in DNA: TGTGCCAGCAGGAGAGGGGTGACTGAAGCTTTCTTT.

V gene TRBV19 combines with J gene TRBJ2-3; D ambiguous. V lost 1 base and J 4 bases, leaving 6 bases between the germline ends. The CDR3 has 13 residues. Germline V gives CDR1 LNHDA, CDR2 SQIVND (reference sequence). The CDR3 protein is CASSIGPSDTQYF. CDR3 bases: TGTGCCAGTAGTATAGGACCCTCAGATACGCAGTATTTT. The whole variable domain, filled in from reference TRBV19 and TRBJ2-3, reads DGGITQSPKYLFRKEGQNVTLSCEQNLNHDAMYWYRQDPGQGLRLIYYSQIVNDFQKGDIAEGYSVSREKKESFPLTVTSAQKNPTAFYLCASSIGPSDTQYFGPGTRLTVL.

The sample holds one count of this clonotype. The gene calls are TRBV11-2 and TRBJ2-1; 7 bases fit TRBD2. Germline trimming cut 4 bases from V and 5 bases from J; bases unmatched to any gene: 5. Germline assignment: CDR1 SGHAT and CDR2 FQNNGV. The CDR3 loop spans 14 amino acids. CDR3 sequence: CASSSRLAHNEQFF. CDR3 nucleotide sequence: TGTGCCAGCAGCTCGCGACTAGCCCACAATGAGCAGTTCTTC.

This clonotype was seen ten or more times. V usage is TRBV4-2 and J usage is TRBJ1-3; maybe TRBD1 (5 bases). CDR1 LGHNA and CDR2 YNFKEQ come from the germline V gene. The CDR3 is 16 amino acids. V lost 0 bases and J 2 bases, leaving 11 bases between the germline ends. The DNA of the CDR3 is TGTGCCAGCAGCCAAGAGGAGGGGAGTCCTGGAAACACCATATATTTT. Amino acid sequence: CASSQEEGSPGNTIYF.

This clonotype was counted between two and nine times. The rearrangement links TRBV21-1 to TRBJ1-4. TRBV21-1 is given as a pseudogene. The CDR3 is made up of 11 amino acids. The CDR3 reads CASRPVEKLFF. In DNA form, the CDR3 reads TGTGCCAGCAGGCCCGTAGAAAAACTGTTTTTT.

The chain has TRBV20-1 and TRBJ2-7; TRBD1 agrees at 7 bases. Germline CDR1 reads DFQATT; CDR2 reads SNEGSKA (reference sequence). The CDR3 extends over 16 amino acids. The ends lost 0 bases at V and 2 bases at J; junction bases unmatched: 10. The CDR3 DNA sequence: TGCAGTGCTAGAGAAACCACAGGGGTCGGGCCCTACGAGCAGTACTTC. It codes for CSARETTGVGPYEQYF.